A single sample gave rise to the 10 T cell receptor beta chains below, sequenced in a study of blood T cell repertoires in COVID-19. Measured with immunoSEQ multiplex PCR; TCRdb has only the in-frame clones, and not every one. The repertoire has 59,000 or so clones, 75% to 85% of them found once; the top ten carry around 12%. The sequencing sample was made of peripheral blood. The source of these receptors is a human donor in a cohort sampled during active COVID-19.

The chain carries TRBV25-1 and TRBJ1-4, with D unresolved. The CDR3 has 13 residues. The V and J ends lost 2 bases and 1 base respectively, with 2 bases between them. Germline-derived CDR1 and CDR2 are MGHDK and SYGVNS. DNA for the CDR3: TGTGCCAGCAGTGAACAAACTAATGAAAAACTGTTTTTT. Residues: CASSEQTNEKLFF.

This clone was counted once. The V call is TRBV6-4, the J call TRBJ2-1, with D possibly TRBD1 on 6 matching bases. Germline CDR1 reads MRHNA; CDR2 reads SNTAGT. The CDR3 consists of 14 residues. With 6 bases removed from V and 3 bases from J, the gap between germline ends came to 12 bases. The CDR3 loop reads CASSRQEGYNEQFF. CDR3 nucleotide sequence: TGTGCCAGCAGCCGACAGGAAGGCTACAATGAGCAGTTCTTC.

The rearrangement joins TRBV5-6 to TRBJ2-5, with D perhaps matching TRBD1 (5 bases). CDR1 and CDR2 (germline): SGHDT, YYEEEE. The V and J ends lost 4 bases and 5 bases respectively, with 15 bases between them. The CDR3 extends over 14 amino acids. CDR3 sequence: CASSQGLGRETQYF. The CDR3 coding sequence is TGTGCCAGCAGCCAGGGTCTCGGAAGGGAGACCCAGTACTTC.

This clone showed up just once. The chain's CDR3 is CASSVVSGGSRNEQFF. The CDR3 nucleotides read TGCGCCAGCAGTGTTGTTAGCGGGGGGTCGCGGAATGAGCAGTTCTTC. This chain joins TRBV10-2 and TRBJ2-1, with 10 bases fitting TRBD2. This CDR3 is 16 amino acids long. Losses at the gene ends were 4 bases for V and 7 bases for J; bases not matched to a gene: 10. Germline CDR1 WSHSY, CDR2 SAAADI.

This chain joins TRBV10-3 and TRBJ1-1; TRBD1 matches 9 bases. The CDR3 covers 14 residues. V lost 8 bases to trimming and J lost 5 bases; unmatched junction nucleotides: 9. Germline-derived CDR1 and CDR2 are ENHRY and SYGVKD. In nucleotides, the CDR3 is TGTGCCATCGGGGGGGACAGGGTTGGGACTGAAGCTTTCTTT. This gives the protein CAIGGDRVGTEAFF.

This clone occurred a few times. The rearrangement links TRBV5-1 to TRBJ1-4; 10 nucleotides align to TRBD1. The trim removed 3 bases at V and 7 bases at J, leaving 6 bases unmatched. Germline CDR1 SGHRS, CDR2 YFSETQ. The CDR3 is 15 amino acids. The CDR3 loop is CASSYDRGRVEKLFF. CDR3 nucleotides: TGCGCCAGCAGCTACGACAGGGGGCGGGTTGAAAAACTGTTTTTT.

This clone came up once. The V and J genes are TRBV11-2 and TRBJ2-5; 7 bases match TRBD2. The germline V gene encodes CDR1 SGHAT and CDR2 FQNNGV. The CDR3 runs 14 residues. J was trimmed by 5 bases and V by 0 bases; bases with no gene match: 3. CDR3 amino acids: CASSLDGGSETQYF. DNA of the CDR3: TGTGCCAGCAGCTTAGACGGGGGGAGTGAGACCCAGTACTTC.

This chain joins TRBV24-1 and TRBJ2-1; TRBD1 matches 9 bases. The trim removed 7 bases at V and 7 bases at J, leaving 7 bases unmatched. The CDR3 has 14 residues. Germline CDR1 reads KGHDR; CDR2 reads SFDVKD. The CDR3 DNA reads as TGTGCCACCAGCTGGGACAGGGCGGGGAATGAGCAGTTCTTC. As protein: CATSWDRAGNEQFF.

The V call is TRBV5-1, the J call TRBJ1-1; maybe TRBD1 (5 bases). Germline-derived CDR1 and CDR2 are SGHRS and YFSETQ. CDR3 length: 14 amino acids. Deletions cut 4 bases from V and 5 bases from J, with 15 bases between. The CDR3 is CASSRSGGGTEAFF. CDR3 DNA sequence: TGCGCCAGCAGCCGGAGCGGGGGTGGGACTGAAGCTTTCTTT.

The chain uses TRBV6-5 and TRBJ1-5, with 9 bases lining up with TRBD1. The CDR3 is made up of 11 amino acids. The V gene's germline CDR1 is MNHEY and CDR2 SVGAGI. The junction had 1 base not matched to a gene; V was cut back by 2 bases and J by 14 bases. CDR3 sequence: CASSYRDREHF. CDR3 bases: TGTGCCAGCAGTTACCGGGACAGGGAGCATTTT.